The 30 T cell receptor beta chains below were found in one sample sequenced in a study of shared clonotypes between healthy human individuals. CD45RO-negative cells were positively selected for CCR7, leaving out terminally differentiated effector memory CD45RA+ cells. The assay was immunoSEQ multiplex PCR, and TCRdb's table has in-frame clones only and misses some. In the table there are hundreds of thousands of clones, 92% of which are singletons. Sequenced input: naive CD8+ T cells sorted from blood. These receptors were obtained from a man aged 25 to 45 in good health.

This chain connects TRBV23-1 to TRBJ1-5, with unresolved D. TRBV23-1 is an ORF, and what it does is uncertain. V dropped 4 bases and J dropped 5 bases, with 15 bases sitting between them. This CDR3 is built from 15 residues. The CDR3 protein is CASSLGGSGDQPQHF. Written as DNA, the CDR3 is TGCGCCAGCAGTCTCGGAGGAAGTGGGGATCAGCCCCAGCATTTT.

In its sample, this clone was seen once. The gene calls are TRBV6-1 and TRBJ2-1, with unresolved D. This CDR3 comprises 13 residues. The V and J ends lost 7 bases and 9 bases respectively, with 16 bases between them. The germline V gene encodes CDR1 MNHNS and CDR2 SASEGT. CDR3 protein: CASIRTSLAEQFF. CDR3 nucleotide sequence: TGTGCCAGCATTCGGACGTCTTTAGCTGAGCAGTTCTTC.

The chain is built from TRBV28 and TRBJ2-5; D possibly corresponds to TRBD1 (5 bases). Trimming pared 0 bases from V and 3 bases from J, leaving 8 bases between. The CDR3 is made up of 14 amino acids. Germline V gene sequence: CDR1 MDHEN, CDR2 SYDVKM. This CDR3 reads CASSLWSGKETQYF. The CDR3 DNA sequence: TGTGCCAGCAGTTTATGGTCAGGGAAAGAGACCCAGTACTTC.

This chain uses TRBV27 with TRBJ2-7; 7 bases are a match to TRBD2. The CDR3 covers 13 residues. The ends lost 8 bases at V and 0 bases at J; junction bases unmatched: 4. The germline gives CDR1 MNHEY, CDR2 SMNVEV (reference sequence). CDR3 protein: CASGLADSYEQYF. The CDR3 DNA reads TGTGCCAGCGGGCTAGCGGACTCCTACGAGCAGTACTTC.

The chain couples TRBV14 to TRBJ2-1; weak D call: TRBD2 (5 bases). Trimming stripped 6 bases from V and 5 bases from J, with 17 bases between. The length of the CDR3 is 15 residues. CDR1 is SGHDN and CDR2 is FVKESK in the germline V gene. The CDR3 protein is CASRPRDGGDNEQFF. The CDR3 DNA follows: TGTGCCAGCAGACCGAGGGATGGAGGCGACAATGAGCAGTTCTTC.

The CDR3 sequence is CASSFYGRFLRYEQYF. In nucleotides, the CDR3 is TGTGCCAGCAGTTTTTACGGGCGGTTTTTGCGCTACGAGCAGTACTTC. The chain recombines TRBV28 with TRBJ2-7, with D hard to call. The CDR3 runs to 16 residues. The V and J ends lost 3 bases and 3 bases respectively, with 18 bases between them. Germline V gives CDR1 MDHEN, CDR2 SYDVKM.

This chain connects TRBV27 to TRBJ2-7; 9 bases line up with TRBD2. V lost 5 bases, J lost 6 bases, and 5 bases stayed unmatched. The CDR3 is 13 amino acids. The germline V gene encodes CDR1 MNHEY and CDR2 SMNVEV (reference sequence). This CDR3 is CASSLSGRTEQYF. The CDR3 nucleotides are TGTGCCAGCAGTCTCAGCGGGAGGACCGAGCAGTACTTC.

This sequence joins TRBV14 and TRBJ2-1; 9 bases fit TRBD2. CDR1 SGHDN and CDR2 FVKESK come from the germline V gene. V shed 4 bases and J 7 bases; nucleotides not matched to a gene: 14. The CDR3 runs 17 residues. This chain's CDR3 is CASSPVQGREGGNEQFF. DNA of the CDR3: TGTGCCAGCAGCCCCGTTCAGGGGCGGGAGGGCGGAAATGAGCAGTTCTTC. Complete variable domain (other parts from reference TRBV14 and TRBJ2-1): EAGVTQFPSHSVIEKGQTVTLRCDPISGHDNLYWYRRVMGKEIKFLLHFVKESKQDESGMPNNRFLAERTGGTYSTLKVQPAELEDSGVYFCASSPVQGREGGNEQFFGPGTRLTVL.

This chain links TRBV2 with TRBJ2-3; 10 bases are a match to TRBD2. The germline CDR1 and CDR2 sequences are SNHLY and FYNNEI. Trimming cost V 6 bases and J 1 base; bases outside gene matches: 7. The CDR3 extends over 16 amino acids. The CDR3 coding sequence is TGTGCCAGCAGGCCTAGCGGGAGTTACGGCACAGATACGCAGTATTTT. This encodes CASRPSGSYGTDTQYF.

This chain joins TRBV21-1 and TRBJ1-5; the table's D call, TRBD1, has no DNA check behind it. TRBV21-1 is reported as a pseudogene. This CDR3 comprises 16 residues. This CDR3 is CASSPQDSHSNQPQHF. The DNA for the CDR3 is TGTGCCAGCAGCCCTCAGGACAGTCATAGCAATCAGCCCCAGCATTTT.

The chain recombines TRBV6-5 with TRBJ1-1; D call uncertain. CDR3 length: 14 residues. Germline-derived CDR1 and CDR2 are MNHEY and SVGAGI. The V and J ends lost 2 bases and 5 bases respectively, with 12 bases between them. In DNA form, the CDR3 reads TGTGCCAGCAGTTACGGCCAGGTGGGAACTGAAGCTTTCTTT. It specifies CASSYGQVGTEAFF.

The CDR3 protein is CASSARDRDHEQYF. In DNA form, the CDR3 reads TGTGCCAGCAGCGCCCGGGACAGGGATCACGAGCAGTACTTC. The gene calls are TRBV11-3 and TRBJ2-7, with 9 bases matching TRBD1. The V and J ends lost 5 bases and 5 bases, in that order; junction bases with no gene match: 7. This CDR3 is 14 amino acids long. Germline-derived CDR1 and CDR2 are SGHNT and YENEEA.

V gene TRBV5-4 combines with J gene TRBJ2-1, with D perhaps TRBD1 (6 bases). From germline, CDR1 is SGHNT and CDR2 YYREEE (reference sequence). This CDR3 comprises 12 residues. The V end lost 4 bases, the J end lost 5 bases, and 7 bases lay between the germline ends. The CDR3 loop is CASSPGDNEQFF. The CDR3 DNA is TGTGCCAGCAGCCCAGGGGACAATGAGCAGTTCTTC.

There are a few counts of this clone. The gene calls are TRBV27 and TRBJ1-2, with D possibly matching TRBD1 (6 bases). This CDR3 is built from 10 residues. The V gene lost 11 bases and the J gene lost 6 bases, with 10 bases spanning the gap. Germline CDR1 MNHEY, CDR2 SMNVEV (reference sequence). DNA of the CDR3: TGTGCCGTACAGGGAAATGGCTACACCTTC. Translated, it gives CAVQGNGYTF.

This clone has just one count. CDR3 in amino acids: CASSTWGPGQGWDQPQHF. The CDR3 nucleotides are TGTGCCAGCAGTACATGGGGACCGGGACAGGGTTGGGATCAGCCCCAGCATTTT. This sequence joins TRBV27 and TRBJ1-5; 9 positions agree with TRBD1. Germline CDR1 and CDR2: MNHEY and SMNVEV (reference sequence). The CDR3 covers 18 residues. The V and J ends lost 5 bases and 5 bases, in that order; junction bases with no gene match: 16.

The CDR3 reads CASSPPRAGTYNEQFF. CDR3 coding DNA: TGTGCCAGCTCACCACCCCGGGCGGGGACCTACAATGAGCAGTTCTTC. The chain has TRBV18 and TRBJ2-1; perhaps TRBD2 as D (6 bases). This CDR3 is 16 amino acids long. V shed 0 bases and J shed 2 bases, with 11 bases lying between them. Germline values: CDR1 KGHSH, CDR2 LQKENI.

The rearrangement joins TRBV13 to TRBJ2-2, with a possible D match to TRBD1 (5 bases). Trimming removed 3 bases from V and 3 bases from J, with 11 bases in between. The CDR3 covers 15 residues. Germline V gene lookup returns CDR1 PRHDT and CDR2 FYEKMQ (reference sequence). CDR3 nucleotides: TGTGCCAGCAGCTTGGTCAGGGCGGACACCGGGGAGCTGTTTTTT. Amino acid sequence: CASSLVRADTGELFF.

The J gene is TRBJ2-5, the V gene TRBV7-9; D is unclear. CDR1 is SEHNR, CDR2 FQNEAQ, per germline (reference sequence). The length of the CDR3 is 15 residues. V lost 2 bases and J lost 5, with 15 bases in between. CDR3 bases: TGTGCCAGCAGCTTAAGGTTTGGTCAGGAGGAGACCCAGTACTTC. Protein: CASSLRFGQEETQYF.

The chain combines TRBV7-9 with TRBJ2-7, with 7 nucleotides matching TRBD1. CDR3 size: 14 residues. Germline V gives CDR1 SEHNR, CDR2 FQNEAQ (reference sequence). The V and J ends lost 5 bases and 4 bases, in that order; junction bases with no gene match: 8. CDR3 in DNA: TGTGCCAGCAGCGGCCCACAGGGGAAATACGAGCAGTACTTC. It is translated as CASSGPQGKYEQYF.

The chain employs TRBV19 and TRBJ2-2; 7 bases are shared with TRBD2. This CDR3 comprises 16 residues. Germline V gene sequence: CDR1 LNHDA, CDR2 SQIVND (reference sequence). V shed 5 bases and J 4 bases; nucleotides not matched to a gene: 10. This chain's CDR3 is CASSRHSSGSTGELFF. The CDR3 nucleotides are TGTGCCAGTAGTCGCCATTCTAGCGGTAGCACCGGGGAGCTGTTTTTT.

This chain's CDR3 is CASSTHPQAEEPTGELFF. CDR3 nucleotides: TGTGCCAGCAGCACCCACCCCCAGGCCGAGGAGCCTACCGGGGAGCTGTTTTTT. The chain couples TRBV9 to TRBJ2-2, with D uncertain. Trimming removed 4 bases from V and 5 bases from J, with 24 bases in between. CDR1 and CDR2 (germline): SGDLS, YYNGEE. The CDR3 contains 18 residues.

The rearrangement joins TRBV28 to TRBJ2-5; the D gene is possibly TRBD2 (5 bases). V was clipped by 3 bases and J by 1 base, with 15 bases between them. This CDR3 region has 16 residues. CDR1 and CDR2 from the germline V gene are MDHEN and SYDVKM. The CDR3 loop reads CASSFKAGGLQETQYF. CDR3 bases: TGTGCCAGCAGTTTTAAAGCTGGAGGCCTCCAAGAGACCCAGTACTTC.

The count of this clone is one. Other DNA sequences in this specimen translate into the identical CDR3. The CDR3 DNA sequence: TGCGCCAGCAGCCAAGATTTAGGTGCCTACGAGCAGTACTTC. Translation: CASSQDLGAYEQYF. V and J are TRBV4-3 and TRBJ2-7; D uncertain. V was clipped by 0 bases and J by 2 bases, with 8 bases between them. CDR3 length equals 14 residues. From germline, CDR1 is LGHNA and CDR2 YSLEER.

As concerns this clone: Other DNA sequences in this sample translate to the same CDR3. CDR3 protein: CASSPGRSGRAGEQYF. CDR3 DNA sequence: TGTGCCAGCAGCCCGGGTCGTAGCGGGAGGGCGGGGGAGCAGTACTTC. V and J are TRBV7-8 and TRBJ2-7; 11 bases match TRBD2. CDR3 length: 16 residues. Germline V gene lookup returns CDR1 SGHVS and CDR2 FQNEAQ. With V trimmed by 5 bases and J by 7 bases, 13 bases remained unmatched.

The chain uses TRBV2 and TRBJ2-3, with D hard to call. The CDR3 has 17 amino acids. Trimming stripped 3 bases from V and 2 bases from J, with 18 bases between. In germline, CDR1 is SNHLY, CDR2 FYNNEI. The CDR3 region is CASSEWIGPWDTDTQYF. CDR3 nucleotide sequence: TGTGCCAGCAGTGAGTGGATCGGCCCTTGGGACACAGATACGCAGTATTTT. The full variable domain, completed using reference TRBV2 and TRBJ2-3, is EPEVTQTPSHQVTQMGQEVILRCVPISNHLYFYWYRQILGQKVEFLVSFYNNEISEKSEIFDDQFSVERPDGSNFTLKIRSTKLEDSAMYFCASSEWIGPWDTDTQYFGPGTRLTVL.

A single count supports this clone. This chain links TRBV30 with TRBJ2-7; D perhaps matches TRBD1 (6 bases). The CDR3 is 16 residues long. Trimming took off 2 bases at V and 3 bases at J, with 20 bases between the two ends. The V gene's germline CDR1 is GTSNPN and CDR2 SVGIG (reference sequence). CDR3 in amino acids: CAWSTGSPPGYYEQYF. The CDR3 DNA follows: TGTGCCTGGAGTACAGGGTCCCCACCCGGGTACTACGAGCAGTACTTC.

This chain connects TRBV25-1 to TRBJ2-1; D may be TRBD1 (5 bases). Germline values: CDR1 MGHDK, CDR2 SYGVNS. With 1 base removed from V and 5 bases from J, the gap between germline ends came to 18 bases. There are 17 residues in the CDR3. This CDR3 reads CASSEFRQGYRDNEQFF. The CDR3 DNA is TGTGCCAGCAGTGAATTTCGTCAGGGCTATAGGGACAATGAGCAGTTCTTC.

The V and J genes are TRBV12-2 and TRBJ2-2; TRBD2, the D gene given by the table, was not confirmed from the DNA. TRBV12-2 is shown as a pseudogene. The CDR3 consists of 17 residues. The CDR3 protein is CASRLATLAGNTGELFF. In nucleotides, the CDR3 is TGTGCAAGTCGCTTAGCTACCCTAGCGGGAAACACCGGGGAGCTGTTTTTT.

The J gene is TRBJ2-3, the V gene TRBV27, with D maybe TRBD2 (6 bases). V lost 4 bases, J lost 4 bases, and 9 bases lay in between. In germline, CDR1 is MNHEY, CDR2 SMNVEV (reference sequence). The CDR3 is 13 residues long. Here the CDR3 reads CASSSGSADTQYF. The CDR3 DNA reads as TGTGCCAGCAGTTCCGGGAGCGCAGATACGCAGTATTTT.

J is TRBJ1-5 and V is TRBV2, with D possibly being TRBD1 (5 bases). The CDR3 spans 14 residues. V was shortened by 3 bases and J by 5 bases, with 11 bases between the two germline ends. Germline CDR1 is SNHLY and CDR2 is FYNNEI. CDR3 DNA: TGTGCCAGCAGTGATACGGGGGGGGATCAGCCCCAGCATTTT. This gives the protein CASSDTGGDQPQHF.